This record concerns one T cell receptor beta chain sequence. The germline V gene has CDR1 KGHSY and CDR2 FQNENV. Trimming shortened V by 1 base and J by 4 bases, and 11 bases separated the two germline ends. This CDR3 spans 15 amino acids. This entry belongs to a study of identifying expanded T cells in peripheral blood. No infections or other immune events were documented during collection. TCRdb's table, derived via immunoSEQ multiplex PCR, lists solely in-frame clones and lacks some. The data contain tens of thousands of clones, about 90% of them singletons. The material sequenced was blood. The sequence was obtained from a person between 18 and 75 years old in good health. The chain joins TRBV16 to TRBJ1-5; possible D gene TRBD1, 5 bases. CDR3 sequence: CASSQWGGENQPQHF. The DNA of the CDR3 is TGTGCCAGCAGCCAATGGGGGGGAGAGAATCAGCCCCAGCATTTT.